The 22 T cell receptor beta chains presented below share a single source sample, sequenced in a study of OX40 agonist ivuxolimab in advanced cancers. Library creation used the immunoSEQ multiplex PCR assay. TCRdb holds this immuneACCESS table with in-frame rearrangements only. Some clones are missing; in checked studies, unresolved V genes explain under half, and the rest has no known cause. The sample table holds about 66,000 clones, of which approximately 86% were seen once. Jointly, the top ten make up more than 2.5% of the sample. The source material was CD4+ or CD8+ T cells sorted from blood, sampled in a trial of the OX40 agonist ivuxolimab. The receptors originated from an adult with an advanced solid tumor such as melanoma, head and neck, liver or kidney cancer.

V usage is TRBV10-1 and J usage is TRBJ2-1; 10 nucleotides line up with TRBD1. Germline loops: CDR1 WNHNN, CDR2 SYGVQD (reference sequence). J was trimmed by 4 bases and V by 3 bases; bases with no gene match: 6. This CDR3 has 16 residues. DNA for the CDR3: TGCGCCAGCAGTGACTCCGGGACAGGGGTATACAATGAGCAGTTCTTC. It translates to CASSDSGTGVYNEQFF.

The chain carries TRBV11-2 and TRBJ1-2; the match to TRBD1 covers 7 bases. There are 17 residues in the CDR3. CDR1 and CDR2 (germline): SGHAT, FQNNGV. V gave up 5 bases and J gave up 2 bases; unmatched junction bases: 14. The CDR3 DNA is TGTGCCAGCAGCGTACGATTTTCTGGGACAGAAAACTATGGCTACACCTTC. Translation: CASSVRFSGTENYGYTF.

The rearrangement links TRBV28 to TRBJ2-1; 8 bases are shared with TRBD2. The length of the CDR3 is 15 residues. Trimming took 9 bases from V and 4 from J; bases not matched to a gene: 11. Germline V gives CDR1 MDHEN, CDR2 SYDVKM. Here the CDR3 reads CASSGAGGQYNEQFF. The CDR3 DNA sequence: TGTGCCAGTAGCGGGGCCGGAGGGCAATACAATGAGCAGTTCTTC.

DNA of the CDR3: TGTGCCAGCAGCCAAGGGCGGGGAGTTGCAGGATCTACTAATGAAAAACTGTTTTTT. Translating gives CASSQGRGVAGSTNEKLFF. The rearrangement links TRBV11-2 to TRBJ1-4; D gene ambiguous. The germline V gene encodes CDR1 SGHAT and CDR2 FQNNGV. This CDR3 has 19 residues. Trimming stripped 5 bases from V and 2 bases from J, with 24 bases between.

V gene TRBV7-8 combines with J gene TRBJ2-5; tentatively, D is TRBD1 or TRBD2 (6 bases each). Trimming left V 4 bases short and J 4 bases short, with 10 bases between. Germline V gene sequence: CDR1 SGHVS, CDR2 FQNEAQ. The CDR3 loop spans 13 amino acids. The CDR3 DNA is TGTGCCAGCAGCTCCTCGGGGGCAGAGACCCAGTACTTC. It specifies CASSSSGAETQYF. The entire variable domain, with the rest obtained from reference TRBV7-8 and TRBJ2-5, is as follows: GAGVSQSPRYKVAKRGQDVALRCDPISGHVSLFWYQQALGQGPEFLTYFQNEAQLDKSGLPSDRFFAERPEGSVSTLKIQRTQQEDSAVYLCASSSSGAETQYFGPGTRLLVL.

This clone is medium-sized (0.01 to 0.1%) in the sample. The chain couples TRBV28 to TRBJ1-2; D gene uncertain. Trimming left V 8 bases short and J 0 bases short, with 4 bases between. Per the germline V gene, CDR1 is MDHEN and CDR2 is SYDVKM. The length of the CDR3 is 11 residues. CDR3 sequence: CASGSNYGYTF. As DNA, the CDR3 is TGTGCCAGCGGATCTAACTATGGCTACACCTTC.

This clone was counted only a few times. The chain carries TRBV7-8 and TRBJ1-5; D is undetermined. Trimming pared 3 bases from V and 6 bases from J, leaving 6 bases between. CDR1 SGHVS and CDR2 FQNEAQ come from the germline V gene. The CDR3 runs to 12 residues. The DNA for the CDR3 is TGTGCCAGCAGCTTCTATAGTCAGCCCCAGCATTTT. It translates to CASSFYSQPQHF.

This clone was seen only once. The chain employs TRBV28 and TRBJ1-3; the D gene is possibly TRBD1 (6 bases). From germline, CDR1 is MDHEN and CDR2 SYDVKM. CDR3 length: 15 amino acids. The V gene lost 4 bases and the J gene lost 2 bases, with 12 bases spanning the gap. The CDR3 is CASSSPTGTGNTIYF. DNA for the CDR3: TGTGCCAGCAGTTCCCCCACAGGGACTGGAAACACCATATATTTT.

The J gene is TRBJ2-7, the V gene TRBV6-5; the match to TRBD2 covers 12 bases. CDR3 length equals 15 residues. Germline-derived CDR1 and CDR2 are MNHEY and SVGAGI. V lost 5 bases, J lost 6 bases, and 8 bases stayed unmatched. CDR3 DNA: TGTGCCAGCAGTCCCCAACTAGCGGGAGGTTCCGAGCAGTACTTC. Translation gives CASSPQLAGGSEQYF.

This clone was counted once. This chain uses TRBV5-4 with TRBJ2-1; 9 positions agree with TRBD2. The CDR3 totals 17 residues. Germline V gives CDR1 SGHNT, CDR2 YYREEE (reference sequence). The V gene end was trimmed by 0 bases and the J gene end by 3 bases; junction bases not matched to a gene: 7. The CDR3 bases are TGTGCCAGCAGCTTGGGTGGCGGGAGGGCGAACTACAATGAGCAGTTCTTC. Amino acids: CASSLGGGRANYNEQFF.

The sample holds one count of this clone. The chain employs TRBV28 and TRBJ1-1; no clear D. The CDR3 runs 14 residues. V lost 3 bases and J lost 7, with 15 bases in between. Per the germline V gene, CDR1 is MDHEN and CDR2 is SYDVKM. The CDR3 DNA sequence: TGTGCCAGCAGTTTTTCCGGCAGGCGAGGTGAAGCTTTCTTT. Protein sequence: CASSFSGRRGEAFF.

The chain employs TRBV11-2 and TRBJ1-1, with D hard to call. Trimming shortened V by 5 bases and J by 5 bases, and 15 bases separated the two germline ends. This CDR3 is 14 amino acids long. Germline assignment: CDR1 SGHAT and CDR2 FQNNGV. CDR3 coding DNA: TGTGCCAGCAGCCCCACAATCGGTGGGACTGAAGCTTTCTTT. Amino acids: CASSPTIGGTEAFF.

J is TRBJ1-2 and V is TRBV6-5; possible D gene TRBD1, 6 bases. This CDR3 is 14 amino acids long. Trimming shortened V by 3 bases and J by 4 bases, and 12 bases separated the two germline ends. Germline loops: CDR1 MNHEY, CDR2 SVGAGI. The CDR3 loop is CASSYTGGAYGYTF. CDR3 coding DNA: TGTGCCAGCAGTTATACCGGGGGGGCCTATGGCTACACCTTC.

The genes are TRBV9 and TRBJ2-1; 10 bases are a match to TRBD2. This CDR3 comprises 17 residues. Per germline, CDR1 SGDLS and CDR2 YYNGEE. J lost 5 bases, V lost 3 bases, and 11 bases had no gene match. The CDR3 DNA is TGTGCCAGCAGCGCCTTAGCGGGAGGCCCCGGGGACAATGAGCAGTTCTTC. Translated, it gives CASSALAGGPGDNEQFF.

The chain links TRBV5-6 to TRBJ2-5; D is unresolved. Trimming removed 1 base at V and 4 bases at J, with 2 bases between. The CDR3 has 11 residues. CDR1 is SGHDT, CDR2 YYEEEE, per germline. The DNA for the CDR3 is TGTGCCAGCAGCTTGTTAGAGACCCAGTACTTC. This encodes CASSLLETQYF.

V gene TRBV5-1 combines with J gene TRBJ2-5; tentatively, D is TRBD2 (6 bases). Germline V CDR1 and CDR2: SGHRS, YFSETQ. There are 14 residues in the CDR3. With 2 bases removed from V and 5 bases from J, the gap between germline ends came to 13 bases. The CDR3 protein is CASSLRGVGETQYF. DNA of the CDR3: TGCGCCAGCAGCTTACGCGGGGTTGGGGAGACCCAGTACTTC.

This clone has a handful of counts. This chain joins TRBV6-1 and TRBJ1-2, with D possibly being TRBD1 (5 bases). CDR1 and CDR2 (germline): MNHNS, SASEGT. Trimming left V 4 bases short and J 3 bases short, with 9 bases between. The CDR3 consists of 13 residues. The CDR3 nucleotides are TGTGCCAGCAGTGCCCGGGACTACTATGGCTACACCTTC. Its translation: CASSARDYYGYTF.

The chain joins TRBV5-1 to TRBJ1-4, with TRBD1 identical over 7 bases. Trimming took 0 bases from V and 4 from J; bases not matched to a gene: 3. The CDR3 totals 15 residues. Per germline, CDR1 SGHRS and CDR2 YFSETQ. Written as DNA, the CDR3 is TGCGCCAGCAGCTTGGGGGGACAGATTAATGAAAAACTGTTTTTT. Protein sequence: CASSLGGQINEKLFF.

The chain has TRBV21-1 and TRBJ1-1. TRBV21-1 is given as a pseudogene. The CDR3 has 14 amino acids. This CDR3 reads CASSKALGNTEAFF. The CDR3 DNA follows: TGTGCCAGCAGCAAAGCGCTAGGGAACACTGAAGCTTTCTTT.

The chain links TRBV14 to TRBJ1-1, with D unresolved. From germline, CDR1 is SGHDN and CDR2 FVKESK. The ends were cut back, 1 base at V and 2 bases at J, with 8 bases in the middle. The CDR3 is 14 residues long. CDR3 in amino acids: CASSQGRFNTEAFF. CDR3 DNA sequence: TGTGCCAGCAGCCAAGGACGGTTCAACACTGAAGCTTTCTTT. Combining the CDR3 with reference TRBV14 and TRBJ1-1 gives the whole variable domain EAGVTQFPSHSVIEKGQTVTLRCDPISGHDNLYWYRRVMGKEIKFLLHFVKESKQDESGMPNNRFLAERTGGTYSTLKVQPAELEDSGVYFCASSQGRFNTEAFFGQGTRLTVV.

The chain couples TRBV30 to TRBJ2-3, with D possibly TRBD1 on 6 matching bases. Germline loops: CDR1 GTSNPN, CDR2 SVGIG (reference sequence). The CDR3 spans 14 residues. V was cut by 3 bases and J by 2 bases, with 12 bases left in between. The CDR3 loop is CAWSRTEITDTQYF. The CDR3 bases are TGTGCCTGGAGCAGGACAGAGATCACAGATACGCAGTATTTT.

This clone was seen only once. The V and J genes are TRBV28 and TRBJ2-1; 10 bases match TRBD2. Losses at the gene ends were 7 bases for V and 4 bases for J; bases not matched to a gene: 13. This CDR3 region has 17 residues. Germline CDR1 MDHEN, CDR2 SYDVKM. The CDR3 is CASTPVSGRAGYNEQFF. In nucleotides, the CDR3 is TGTGCCAGCACACCGGTGAGCGGGAGGGCCGGGTACAATGAGCAGTTCTTC.